Sequencing of this T cell receptor beta chain was carried out in a study of blood T cell repertoires in COVID-19. Study background: The samples span acute and convalescent COVID-19 from the United States, Italy and Spain. T cells, B-cell-depleted T cells, or PBMCs provided the cDNA or gDNA that served as material.

Authors' data handling: How many nucleated cells were present was estimated from reference gene primer amplification. Some clones are missing from TCRdb's copy, which holds only in-frame ones; the method was immunoSEQ multiplex PCR. That table is the source of V, J and clone size, and D and trimming were worked out from the DNA. The repertoire has about 170,000 clones, 86% of them found once; the top ten carry 3% to 4%. The trim removed 5 bases at V and 0 bases at J, leaving 6 bases unmatched. Germline CDR1 reads SEHNR; CDR2 reads FQNEAQ (reference sequence). This CDR3 comprises 17 residues. The chain combines TRBV7-9 with TRBJ1-6, with 8 bases aligning to TRBD1. Sample: peripheral blood. This TCR came from a man in his sixties or seventies with acute or convalescent COVID-19. CDR3 coding DNA: TGTGCCAGCAGCCCCAGACAGGGGAGCTCCTATAATTCACCCCTCCACTTT. Encoded protein: CASSPRQGSSYNSPLHF.